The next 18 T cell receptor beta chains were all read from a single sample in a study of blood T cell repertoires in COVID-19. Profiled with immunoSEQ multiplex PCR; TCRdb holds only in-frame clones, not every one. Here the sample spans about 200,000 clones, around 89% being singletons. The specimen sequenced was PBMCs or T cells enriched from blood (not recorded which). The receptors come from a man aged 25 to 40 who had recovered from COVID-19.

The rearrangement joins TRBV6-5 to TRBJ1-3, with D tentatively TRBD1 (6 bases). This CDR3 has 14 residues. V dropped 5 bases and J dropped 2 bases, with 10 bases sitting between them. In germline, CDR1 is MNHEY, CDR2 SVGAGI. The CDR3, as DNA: TGTGCCAGCAGTCGACAGGAACCTGGAAACACCATATATTTT. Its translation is CASSRQEPGNTIYF.

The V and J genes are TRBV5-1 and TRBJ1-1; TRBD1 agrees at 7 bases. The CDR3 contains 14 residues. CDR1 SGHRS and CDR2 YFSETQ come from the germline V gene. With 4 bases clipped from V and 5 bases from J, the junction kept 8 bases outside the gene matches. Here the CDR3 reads CASSEDRVGTEAFF. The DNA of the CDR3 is TGCGCCAGCAGCGAAGACAGGGTGGGTACTGAAGCTTTCTTT.

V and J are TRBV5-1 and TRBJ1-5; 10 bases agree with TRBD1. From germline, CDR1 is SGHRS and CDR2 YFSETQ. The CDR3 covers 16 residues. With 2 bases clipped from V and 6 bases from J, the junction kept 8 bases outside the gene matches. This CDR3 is CASSLYPGQGRQPQHF. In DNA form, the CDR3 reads TGCGCCAGCAGCTTATATCCGGGACAGGGGCGTCAGCCCCAGCATTTT.

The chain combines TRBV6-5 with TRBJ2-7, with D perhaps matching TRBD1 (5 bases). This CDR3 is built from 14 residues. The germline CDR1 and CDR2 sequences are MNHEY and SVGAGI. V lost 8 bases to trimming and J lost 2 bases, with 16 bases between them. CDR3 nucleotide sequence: TGTGCCAGCGGTTTTACAGGAATACCCTACGAGCAGTACTTC. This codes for CASGFTGIPYEQYF.

CDR3 DNA: TGCAGCGTTGACGGGACAGGCTCTGGAAACACCATATATTTT. Encoded protein: CSVDGTGSGNTIYF. The V call is TRBV29-1, the J call TRBJ1-3; TRBD1 matches 8 bases. With V trimmed by 3 bases and J by 0 bases, 1 base remained unmatched. The CDR3 runs 14 residues. The germline CDR1 and CDR2 sequences are SQVTM and ANQGSEA.

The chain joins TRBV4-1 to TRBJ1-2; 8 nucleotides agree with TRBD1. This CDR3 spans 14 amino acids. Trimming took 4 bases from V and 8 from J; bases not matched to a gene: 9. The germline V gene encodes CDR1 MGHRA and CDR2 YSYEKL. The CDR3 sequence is CASSRPDREEGYTF. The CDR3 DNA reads TGCGCCAGCAGCCGCCCGGACAGGGAGGAGGGCTACACCTTC.

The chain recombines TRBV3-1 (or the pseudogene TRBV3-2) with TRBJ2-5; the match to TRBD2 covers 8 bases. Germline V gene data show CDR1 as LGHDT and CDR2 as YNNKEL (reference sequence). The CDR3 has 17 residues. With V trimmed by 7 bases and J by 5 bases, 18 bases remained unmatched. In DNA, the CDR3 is TGTGCCAGCAAAGACAAGTGGGCCAGCGGGAGCCTTGAGACCCAGTACTTC. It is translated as CASKDKWASGSLETQYF.

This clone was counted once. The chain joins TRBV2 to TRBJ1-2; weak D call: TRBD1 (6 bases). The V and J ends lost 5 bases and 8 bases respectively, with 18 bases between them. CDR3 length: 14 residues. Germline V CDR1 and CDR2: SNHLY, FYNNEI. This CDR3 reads CASSTRSGTYGYTF. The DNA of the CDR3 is TGTGCCAGCAGTACCCGATCAGGGACATACGGCTACACCTTC.

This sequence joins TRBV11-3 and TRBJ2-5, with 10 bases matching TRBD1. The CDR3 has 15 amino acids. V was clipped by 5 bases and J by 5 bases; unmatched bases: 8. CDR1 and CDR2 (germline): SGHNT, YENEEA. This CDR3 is CASSPRTGGEETQYF. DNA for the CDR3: TGTGCCAGCAGCCCCCGGACAGGGGGAGAGGAGACCCAGTACTTC.

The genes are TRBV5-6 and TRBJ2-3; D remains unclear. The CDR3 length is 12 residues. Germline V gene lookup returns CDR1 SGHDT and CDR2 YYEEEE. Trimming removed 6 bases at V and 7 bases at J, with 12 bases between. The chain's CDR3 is CASTSRRNTQYF. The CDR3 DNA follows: TGTGCCAGCACCTCCCGGCGGAATACGCAGTATTTT. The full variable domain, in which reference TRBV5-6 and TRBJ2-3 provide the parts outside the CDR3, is DAGVTQSPTHLIKTRGQQVTLRCSPKSGHDTVSWYQQALGQGPQFIFQYYEEEERQRGNFPDRFSGHQFPNYSSELNVNALLLGDSALYLCASTSRRNTQYFGPGTRLTVL.

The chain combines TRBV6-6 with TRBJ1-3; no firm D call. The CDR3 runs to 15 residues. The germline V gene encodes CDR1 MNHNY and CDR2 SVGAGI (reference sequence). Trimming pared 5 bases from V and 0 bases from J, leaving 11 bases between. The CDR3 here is CASSVTSYSGNTIYF. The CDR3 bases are TGTGCCAGCAGTGTTACATCGTACTCTGGAAACACCATATATTTT.

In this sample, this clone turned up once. For the CDR3, the DNA is TGTGCCGTTCGGTCACGCGGCAATGAGCAGTTCTTC. Translated: CAVRSRGNEQFF. This chain uses TRBV13 with TRBJ2-1; D is unresolved. Trimming cost V 11 bases and J 6 bases, with 14 bases left between them. The CDR3 spans 12 residues. Germline loops: CDR1 PRHDT, CDR2 FYEKMQ (reference sequence).

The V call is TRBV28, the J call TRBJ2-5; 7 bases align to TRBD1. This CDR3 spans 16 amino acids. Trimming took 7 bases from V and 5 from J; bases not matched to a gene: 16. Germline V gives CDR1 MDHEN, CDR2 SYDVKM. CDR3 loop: CASTNPQYRGWETQYF. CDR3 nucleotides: TGTGCCAGCACAAACCCGCAATACAGGGGTTGGGAGACCCAGTACTTC.

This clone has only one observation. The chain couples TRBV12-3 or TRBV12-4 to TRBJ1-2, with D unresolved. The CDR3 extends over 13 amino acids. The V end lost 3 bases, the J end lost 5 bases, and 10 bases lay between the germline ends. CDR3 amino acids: CASSLAPPYGYTF. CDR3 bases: TGTGCCAGCAGTTTGGCCCCTCCATATGGCTACACCTTC.

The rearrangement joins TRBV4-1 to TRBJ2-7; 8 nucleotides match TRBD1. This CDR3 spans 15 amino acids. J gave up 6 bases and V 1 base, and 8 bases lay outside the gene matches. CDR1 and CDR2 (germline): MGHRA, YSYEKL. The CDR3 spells CASSQVPPTGVEQYF. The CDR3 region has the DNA TGCGCCAGCAGCCAAGTTCCCCCGACAGGGGTCGAGCAGTACTTC.

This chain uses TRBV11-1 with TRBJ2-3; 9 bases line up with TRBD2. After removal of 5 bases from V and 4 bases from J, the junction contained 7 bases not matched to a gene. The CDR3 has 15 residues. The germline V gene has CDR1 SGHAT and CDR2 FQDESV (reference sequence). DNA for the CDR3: TGTGCCAGCAGCATTAGCGGGAGTGTATCAGATACGCAGTATTTT. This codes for CASSISGSVSDTQYF.

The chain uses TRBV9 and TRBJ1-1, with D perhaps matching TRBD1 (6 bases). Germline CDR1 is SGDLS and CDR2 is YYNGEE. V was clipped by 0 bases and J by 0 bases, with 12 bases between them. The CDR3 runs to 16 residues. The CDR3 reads CASSVETGGMNTEAFF. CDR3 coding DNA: TGTGCCAGCAGCGTAGAGACAGGCGGTATGAACACTGAAGCTTTCTTT.

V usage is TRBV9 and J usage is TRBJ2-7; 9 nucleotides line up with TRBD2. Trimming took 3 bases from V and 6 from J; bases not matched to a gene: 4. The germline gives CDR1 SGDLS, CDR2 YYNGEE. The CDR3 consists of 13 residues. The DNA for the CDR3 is TGTGCCAGCAGCGAGCGGGAGGTTGGCGAGCAGTACTTC. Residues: CASSEREVGEQYF.